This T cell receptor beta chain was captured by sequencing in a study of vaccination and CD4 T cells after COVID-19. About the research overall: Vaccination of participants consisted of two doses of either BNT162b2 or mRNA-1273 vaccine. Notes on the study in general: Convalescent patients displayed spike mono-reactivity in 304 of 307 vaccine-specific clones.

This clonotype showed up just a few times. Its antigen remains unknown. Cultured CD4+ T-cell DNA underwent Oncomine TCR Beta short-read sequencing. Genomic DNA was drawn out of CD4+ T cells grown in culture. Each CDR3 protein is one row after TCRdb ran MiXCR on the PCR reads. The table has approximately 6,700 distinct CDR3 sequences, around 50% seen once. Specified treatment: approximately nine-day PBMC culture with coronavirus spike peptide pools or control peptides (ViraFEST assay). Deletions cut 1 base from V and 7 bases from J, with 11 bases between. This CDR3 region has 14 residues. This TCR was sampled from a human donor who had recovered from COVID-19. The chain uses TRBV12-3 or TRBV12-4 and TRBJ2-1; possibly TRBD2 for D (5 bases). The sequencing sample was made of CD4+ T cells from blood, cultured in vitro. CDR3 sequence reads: CASSLDPGRNEQFF. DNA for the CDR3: TGTGCCAGCAGTTTAGATCCGGGAAGGAATGAGCAGTTCTTC.